The 30 T cell receptor beta chains below come from one sample, sequenced in a study of human T cells and chemical hapten exposure. Time point given: patch test 3, about 24 weeks after DPC sensitization. Treatment specified: therapeutic diphenylcyclopropenone sensitization with weekly scalp DPC. MiXCR was run by TCRdb on the RACE reads, yielding one entry per CDR3 protein. The top ten hold 2% to 2.5% of the sample, which has 190,000 or so distinct CDR3 sequences, around 25% seen once. Source: whole blood, taken in connection with sensitization to the hapten diphenylcyclopropenone (DPC). The receptors originated from a woman in her forties with alopecia areata. Some clones in this sample may be carry-over from other donors' samples.

This clonotype showed up just a few times. V gene TRBV27 combines with J gene TRBJ2-7, with 7 bases that match TRBD2. The V and J ends lost 6 bases and 0 bases, in that order; junction bases with no gene match: 2. The germline gives CDR1 MNHEY, CDR2 SMNVEV (reference sequence). This CDR3 comprises 13 residues. CDR3 DNA: TGTGCCAGCAGAAGCGGGAACTCCTACGAGCAGTACTTC. It yields the protein CASRSGNSYEQYF.

The rearrangement uses TRBV4-2 and TRBJ2-2; D is possibly TRBD1 (5 bases). Germline CDR1 LGHNA, CDR2 YNFKEQ. V was cut by 0 bases and J by 3 bases, with 11 bases left in between. The CDR3 runs 16 residues. CDR3 DNA: TGTGCCAGCAGCCAAGATCGGGCAGGGTACACCGGGGAGCTGTTTTTT. Translation gives CASSQDRAGYTGELFF.

The V call is TRBV7-6, the J call TRBJ1-6, with D possibly being TRBD1 (5 bases). Germline loops: CDR1 SGHVS, CDR2 FNYEAQ. V lost 3 bases, J lost 6 bases, and 12 bases lay in between. The CDR3 has 15 residues. CDR3 sequence reads: CASSFGTSINSPLHF. CDR3 bases: TGTGCCAGCAGCTTTGGGACCTCCATTAATTCACCCCTCCACTTT. Full variable domain (outside the CDR3, taken from reference TRBV7-6 and TRBJ1-6): GAGVSQSPRYKVTKRGQDVALRCDPISGHVSLYWYRQALGQGPEFLTYFNYEAQQDKSGLPNDRFSAERPEGSISTLTIQRTEQRDSAMYRCASSFGTSINSPLHFGNGTRLTVT.

This clonotype was seen many times. This chain links TRBV9 with TRBJ2-1; no clear D gene. V was pared by 0 bases and J by 9 bases, with 4 bases between. This CDR3 comprises 11 residues. Germline values: CDR1 SGDLS, CDR2 YYNGEE. The CDR3 spells CASSVEGEQFF. CDR3 nucleotide sequence: TGTGCCAGCAGCGTAGAGGGTGAGCAGTTCTTC. Based on the CDR3 plus reference TRBV9 and TRBJ2-1, the full variable domain is DSGVTQTPKHLITATGQRVTLRCSPRSGDLSVYWYQQSLDQGLQFLIQYYNGEERAKGNILERFSAQQFPDLHSELNLSSLELGDSALYFCASSVEGEQFFGPGTRLTVL.

The chain employs TRBV18 and TRBJ2-1; D gene ambiguous. V was clipped by 3 bases and J by 6 bases, with 12 bases between them. Per the germline V gene, CDR1 is KGHSH and CDR2 is LQKENI. This CDR3 is built from 14 residues. In DNA form, the CDR3 reads TGTGCCAGCTCACCGACCCCACGAGGCAATGAGCAGTTCTTC. Protein sequence: CASSPTPRGNEQFF.

This sequence joins TRBV9 and TRBJ2-5, with D tentatively TRBD1 (5 bases). With 2 bases removed from V and 5 bases from J, the gap between germline ends came to 19 bases. CDR3 length equals 16 residues. Germline V gene lookup returns CDR1 SGDLS and CDR2 YYNGEE. The CDR3 nucleotides are TGTGCCAGCAGCGTCGCAACAAGGGCAGGGCAGGAGACCCAGTACTTC. Encoded protein: CASSVATRAGQETQYF. The whole variable domain, filled in from reference TRBV9 and TRBJ2-5, reads DSGVTQTPKHLITATGQRVTLRCSPRSGDLSVYWYQQSLDQGLQFLIQYYNGEERAKGNILERFSAQQFPDLHSELNLSSLELGDSALYFCASSVATRAGQETQYFGPGTRLLVL.

The chain couples TRBV6-6 to TRBJ2-7; D not certain. The germline V gene has CDR1 MNHNY and CDR2 SVGAGI (reference sequence). Trimming shortened V by 6 bases and J by 2 bases, and 11 bases separated the two germline ends. The length of the CDR3 is 13 residues. The CDR3 reads CASSSLGTYEQYF. DNA for the CDR3: TGTGCCAGCAGCTCCCTTGGGACCTACGAGCAGTACTTC.

The V and J genes are TRBV4-1 and TRBJ2-7, with TRBD2 identical over 7 bases. V shed 4 bases, J shed 3 bases, and the junction held 6 bases outside the gene matches. Germline V gene sequence: CDR1 MGHRA, CDR2 YSYEKL. The CDR3 sequence is 14 residues long. CDR3 sequence: CASSPGLGRYEQYF. The CDR3 DNA is TGCGCCAGCAGCCCCGGACTAGGACGCTACGAGCAGTACTTC.

The chain uses TRBV30 and TRBJ1-1; TRBD1 matches at 9 bases. The CDR3 totals 13 residues. From germline, CDR1 is GTSNPN and CDR2 SVGIG (reference sequence). J was trimmed by 5 bases and V by 4 bases; bases with no gene match: 5. CDR3 coding DNA: TGTGCCTGGACCTACAGGGGGCAGACTGAAGCTTTCTTT. Protein product: CAWTYRGQTEAFF. The variable domain in full, with the rest retrieved from reference TRBV30 and TRBJ1-1, is SQTIHQWPATLVQPVGSPLSLECTVEGTSNPNLYWYRQAAGRGLQLLFYSVGIGQISSEVPQNLSASRPQDRQFILSSKKLLLSDSGFYLCAWTYRGQTEAFFGQGTRLTVV.

The chain links TRBV9 to TRBJ2-7; 15 bases align to TRBD2. The CDR3 covers 16 residues. Germline V gene data show CDR1 as SGDLS and CDR2 as YYNGEE. Germline trimming cut 4 bases from V and 3 bases from J; bases unmatched to any gene: 5. The chain's CDR3 is CASSPGLAGGYYEQYF. The CDR3 coding sequence is TGTGCCAGCAGCCCGGGACTAGCGGGAGGTTACTACGAGCAGTACTTC.

In this sample, this clonotype turned up many times. The chain has TRBV20-1 and TRBJ2-7; weak D call: TRBD2 (6 bases). The V and J ends lost 3 bases and 4 bases respectively, with 22 bases between them. CDR3 length equals 16 residues. Germline values: CDR1 DFQATT, CDR2 SNEGSKA (reference sequence). CDR3 loop: CSASVPSTSSSYEQYF. The CDR3 DNA reads as TGCAGTGCTAGTGTCCCCAGCACTAGCTCGAGTTACGAGCAGTACTTC.

This chain links TRBV5-5 with TRBJ1-4, with TRBD1 as a possible D gene (6 bases). The V gene lost 4 bases and the J gene lost 1 base, with 14 bases spanning the gap. Germline-derived CDR1 and CDR2 are SGHKS and YYEKEE (reference sequence). The CDR3 covers 16 residues. This CDR3 is CASSQGLGQTNEKLFF. DNA for the CDR3: TGTGCCAGCAGCCAGGGTCTGGGACAAACTAATGAAAAACTGTTTTTT.

The table lists this clonotype with a count of one. V gene TRBV28 combines with J gene TRBJ1-6, with D unclear. V lost 6 bases, J lost 8 bases, and 11 bases lay in between. Germline CDR1 is MDHEN and CDR2 is SYDVKM. There are 13 residues in the CDR3. The DNA for the CDR3 is TGTGCCAGCAGACGGGTAGCCCATTCACCCCTCCACTTT. Translating it yields CASRRVAHSPLHF.

This chain links TRBV7-8 with TRBJ2-3, with a weak D call TRBD2 (6 bases). The ends were cut back, 7 bases at V and 0 bases at J, with 20 bases in the middle. The CDR3 extends over 17 amino acids. Germline V gene lookup returns CDR1 SGHVS and CDR2 FQNEAQ. CDR3 protein: CASTKRARGGSTDTQYF. CDR3 nucleotides: TGTGCCAGCACCAAAAGGGCCCGGGGAGGAAGCACAGATACGCAGTATTTT. The full variable domain, rest sourced from reference TRBV7-8 and TRBJ2-3, is GAGVSQSPRYKVAKRGQDVALRCDPISGHVSLFWYQQALGQGPEFLTYFQNEAQLDKSGLPSDRFFAERPEGSVSTLKIQRTQQEDSAVYLCASTKRARGGSTDTQYFGPGTRLTVL.

This clonotype was counted a few times. The chain recombines TRBV20-1 with TRBJ1-1; TRBD1 might be the D (5 bases). Trimming cost V 0 bases and J 0 bases, with 8 bases left between them. CDR3 length equals 14 residues. In germline, CDR1 is DFQATT, CDR2 SNEGSKA (reference sequence). CDR3 residues: CSAREGGMNTEAFF. The DNA of the CDR3 is TGCAGTGCTAGAGAGGGGGGTATGAACACTGAAGCTTTCTTT.

This clonotype has only a few counts. The V and J genes are TRBV20-1 and TRBJ2-1; 8 bases are a match to TRBD1. The V gene's germline CDR1 is DFQATT and CDR2 SNEGSKA (reference sequence). The CDR3 extends over 15 amino acids. V lost 3 bases, J lost 5 bases, and 9 bases stayed unmatched. DNA of the CDR3: TGCAGTGCTAGTATCGGACAGGGTCTAGACAATGAGCAGTTCTTC. Protein product: CSASIGQGLDNEQFF.

This clonotype was observed a few times. The gene calls are TRBV6-2 or TRBV6-3 and TRBJ1-5; 8 nucleotides align to TRBD1. The junction had 7 bases not matched to a gene; V was cut back by 0 bases and J by 3 bases. There are 17 residues in the CDR3. CDR1 and CDR2 from the germline V gene are MNHEY and SVGEGT. The CDR3 coding sequence is TGTGCCAGCAGTTACTCCTCGACAGGGGTCCACAATCAGCCCCAGCATTTT. This translates into CASSYSSTGVHNQPQHF.

This clonotype was counted a few times. This sequence joins TRBV10-3 and TRBJ2-5, with unresolved D. The CDR3 spans 15 residues. Germline values: CDR1 ENHRY, CDR2 SYGVKD. Between the trimmed V and J ends, which lost 2 bases and 1 base, there was a span of 11 bases. DNA of the CDR3: TGTGCCATCAGTGAGCTGCCAGGCCCCCAAGAGACCCAGTACTTC. It encodes CAISELPGPQETQYF.

This clonotype was seen only a few times. The J gene is TRBJ2-5, the V gene TRBV24-1; D gene ambiguous. Trimming took 2 bases from V and 2 from J, leaving 5 bases between them. CDR1 and CDR2 (germline): KGHDR, SFDVKD. The CDR3 totals 13 residues. The DNA of the CDR3 is TGTGCCACCAGTGATTCTTTTCAAGAGACCCAGTACTTC. It is translated as CATSDSFQETQYF.

This clonotype has just a few counts. This chain links TRBV24-1 with TRBJ2-1; D is unresolved. The CDR3 consists of 11 residues. The germline gives CDR1 KGHDR, CDR2 SFDVKD. V gave up 7 bases and J gave up 7 bases, with 7 bases separating them. The CDR3 sequence is CATRARNEQFF. The CDR3 nucleotides are TGTGCCACCAGGGCTCGGAATGAGCAGTTCTTC.

The chain combines TRBV12-3 or TRBV12-4 with TRBJ2-6, with D perhaps TRBD1 (6 bases). V was cut by 3 bases and J by 3 bases, with 6 bases left in between. The CDR3 is 14 residues long. The CDR3 DNA is TGTGCCAGCAGTTTCAGGGGTGGGGCCAACGTCCTGACTTTC. Encoded protein: CASSFRGGANVLTF.

A single count supports this clonotype. The chain uses TRBV28 and TRBJ2-5, with 7 bases fitting TRBD2. This CDR3 is built from 20 residues. The germline CDR1 and CDR2 sequences are MDHEN and SYDVKM. V lost 5 bases and J lost 2; bases outside the gene matches: 23. CDR3 sequence: CASSPPEGVAGRIIQETQYF. CDR3 coding DNA: TGTGCCAGCAGTCCACCTGAAGGAGTAGCGGGTAGGATCATACAAGAGACCCAGTACTTC.

This clonotype was recorded once. The V gene is TRBV29-1, the J gene TRBJ2-2; 13 nucleotides align to TRBD2. Germline lookup yields CDR1 SQVTM and CDR2 ANQGSEA. The V segment lost 5 bases and the J segment 4 bases; nucleotides outside the gene matches: 7. The CDR3 spans 16 residues. CDR3 DNA sequence: TGCAGCGTTCGGACTAGCGGGAGTGGGCCCACCGGGGAGCTGTTTTTT. Protein sequence: CSVRTSGSGPTGELFF.

This clonotype was counted ten times or more. The chain's CDR3 is CASSISGSGIHEQFF. The CDR3 DNA sequence: TGTGCCAGCAGCATTAGCGGGAGTGGAATCCATGAGCAGTTCTTC. The chain is built from TRBV9 and TRBJ2-1; 9 nucleotides agree with TRBD2. CDR1 SGDLS and CDR2 YYNGEE come from the germline V gene. The trim removed 4 bases at V and 8 bases at J, leaving 10 bases unmatched. The CDR3 loop spans 15 amino acids.

The chain recombines TRBV5-6 with TRBJ2-1; D is unclear. This CDR3 region has 12 residues. Germline V gives CDR1 SGHDT, CDR2 YYEEEE. V lost 4 bases, J lost 15 bases, and 17 bases lay in between. CDR3 sequence (DNA): TGTGCCAGCAGCCGACCGGCGGACCGCCCGTTCTTC. Its protein is CASSRPADRPFF. Looking up the rest from reference TRBV5-6 and TRBJ2-1 gives the full variable domain: DAGVTQSPTHLIKTRGQQVTLRCSPKSGHDTVSWYQQALGQGPQFIFQYYEEEERQRGNFPDRFSGHQFPNYSSELNVNALLLGDSALYLCASSRPADRPFFGPGTRLTVL.

This clonotype turned up a few times. The V gene is TRBV6-6, the J gene TRBJ1-2; the D is unclear. Trimming shortened V by 2 bases and J by 2 bases, and 15 bases separated the two germline ends. From germline, CDR1 is MNHNY and CDR2 SVGAGI (reference sequence). This CDR3 has 16 amino acids. The CDR3 coding sequence is TGTGCCAGCAGTTACACTACTCAAACAGTAAACTATGGCTACACCTTC. Translation gives CASSYTTQTVNYGYTF.

This clonotype was seen only a few times. The chain links TRBV4-3 to TRBJ2-7; D ambiguous. V was shortened by 0 bases and J by 4 bases, with 10 bases between the two germline ends. Germline V CDR1 and CDR2: LGHNA, YSLEER. CDR3 length equals 14 residues. As DNA, the CDR3 is TGCGCCAGCAGCCAAGATTACGCGCCTTACGAGCAGTACTTC. Its translation is CASSQDYAPYEQYF.

This CDR3 is CASSPLKTGELFF. The CDR3, as DNA: TGTGCCAGCAGCCCCCTAAAGACCGGGGAGCTGTTTTTT. The rearrangement joins TRBV6-1 to TRBJ2-2; D unclear. CDR1 is MNHNS, CDR2 SASEGT, per germline. The CDR3 totals 13 residues. The V end lost 6 bases, the J end lost 5 bases, and 10 bases lay between the germline ends.

V is TRBV6-6 and J is TRBJ1-5; tentative D call: TRBD1 (5 bases). From germline, CDR1 is MNHNY and CDR2 SVGAGI (reference sequence). The CDR3 length is 14 residues. V lost 7 bases to trimming and J lost 3 bases, with 13 bases between them. CDR3 DNA sequence: TGTGCCAGCAATAACTTGGGACCCAATCAGCCCCAGCATTTT. Translating it yields CASNNLGPNQPQHF.

This clonotype was picked up many times. This chain joins TRBV10-3 and TRBJ1-2; the D gene is possibly TRBD1 (5 bases). Germline V lookup: CDR1 ENHRY, CDR2 SYGVKD. V shed 0 bases and J shed 5 bases, with 13 bases lying between them. The CDR3 consists of 15 residues. The DNA of the CDR3 is TGTGCCATCAGTGAGTCGCAGGGTATGGCATATGGCTACACCTTC. Amino acids: CAISESQGMAYGYTF.